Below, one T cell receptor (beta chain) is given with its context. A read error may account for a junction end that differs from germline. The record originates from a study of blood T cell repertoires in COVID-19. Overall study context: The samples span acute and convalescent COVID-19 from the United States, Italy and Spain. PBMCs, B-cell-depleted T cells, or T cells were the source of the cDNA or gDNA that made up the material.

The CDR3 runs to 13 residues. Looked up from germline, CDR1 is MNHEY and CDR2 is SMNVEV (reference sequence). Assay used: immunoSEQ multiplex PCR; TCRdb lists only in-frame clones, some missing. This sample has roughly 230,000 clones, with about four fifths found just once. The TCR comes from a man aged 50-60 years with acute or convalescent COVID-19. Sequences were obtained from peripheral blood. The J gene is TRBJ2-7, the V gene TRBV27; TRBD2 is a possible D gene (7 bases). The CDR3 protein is CASSLTRGDKLSF. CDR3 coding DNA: TGTGCCAGCAGTCTTACCCGGGGGGACAAATTGTCCTTC.